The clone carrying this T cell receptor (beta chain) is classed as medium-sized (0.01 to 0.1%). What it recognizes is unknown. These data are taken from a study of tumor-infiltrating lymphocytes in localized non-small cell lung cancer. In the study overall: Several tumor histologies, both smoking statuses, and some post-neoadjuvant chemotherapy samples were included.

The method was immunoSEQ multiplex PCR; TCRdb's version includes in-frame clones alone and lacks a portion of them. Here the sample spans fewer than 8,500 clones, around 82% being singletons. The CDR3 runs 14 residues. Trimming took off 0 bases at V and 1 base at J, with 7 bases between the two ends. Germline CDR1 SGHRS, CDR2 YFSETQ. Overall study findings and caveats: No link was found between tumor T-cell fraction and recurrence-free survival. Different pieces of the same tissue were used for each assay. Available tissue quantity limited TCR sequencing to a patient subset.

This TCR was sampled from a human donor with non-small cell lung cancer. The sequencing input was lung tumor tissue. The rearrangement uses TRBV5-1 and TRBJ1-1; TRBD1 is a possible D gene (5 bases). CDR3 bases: TGCGCCAGCAGCTTGGGCGGGACGAACACTGAAGCTTTCTTT. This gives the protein CASSLGGTNTEAFF.